This TCR beta chain stems from a study of CD8+ T cells in alopecia areata. About the research overall: A regimen of oral tofacitinib, 5 to 10 mg twice daily, was given to treated patients. Findings and caveats of the study: Scalp specimens additionally yield sequences from normal skin's resident alphabeta T cells. Higher clonality and more expanded CD8+ clones appeared in lesional than normal scalp.

This clone came up a few times. Its cognate antigen is unknown. Sequencing relied on a cDNA template that was reverse transcribed from extracted RNA. Profiling relied on immunoSEQ multiplex PCR, and the TCRdb table lists in-frame clones only, not all of them. The data hold about 120,000 clones, with more than 40% observed a single time. The germline gives CDR1 SQVTM, CDR2 ANQGSEA. This CDR3 has 16 amino acids. Trimming stripped 5 bases from V and 0 bases from J, with 14 bases between. PBMCs yielded sorted CD4+ and CD8+ T cells. V is TRBV29-1 and J is TRBJ2-6, with D perhaps matching TRBD1 (5 bases). The source material was CD8+ T cells sorted from blood, sampled at week 0. The clonotype originates from a human donor with alopecia areata. This chain's CDR3 is CSVLGHQDSGANVLTF. The CDR3 DNA is TGCAGCGTTTTAGGACACCAAGACTCTGGGGCCAACGTCCTGACTTTC.